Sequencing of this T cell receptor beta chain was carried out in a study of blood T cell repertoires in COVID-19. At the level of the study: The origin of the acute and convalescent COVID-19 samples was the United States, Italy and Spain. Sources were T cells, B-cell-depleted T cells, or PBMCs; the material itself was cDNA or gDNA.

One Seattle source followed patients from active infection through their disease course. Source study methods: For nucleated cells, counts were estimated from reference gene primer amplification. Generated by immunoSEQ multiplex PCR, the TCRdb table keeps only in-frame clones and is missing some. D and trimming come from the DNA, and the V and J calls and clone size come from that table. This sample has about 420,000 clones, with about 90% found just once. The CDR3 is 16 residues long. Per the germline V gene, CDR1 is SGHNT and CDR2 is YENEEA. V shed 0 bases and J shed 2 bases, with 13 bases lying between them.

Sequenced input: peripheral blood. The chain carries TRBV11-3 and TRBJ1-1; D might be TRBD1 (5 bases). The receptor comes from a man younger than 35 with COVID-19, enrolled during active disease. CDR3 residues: CASSLDYLGLNTEAFF. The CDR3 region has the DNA TGTGCCAGCAGCTTAGACTACCTGGGGCTTAACACTGAAGCTTTCTTT. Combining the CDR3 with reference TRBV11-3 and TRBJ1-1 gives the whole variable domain EAGVVQSPRYKIIEKKQPVAFWCNPISGHNTLYWYLQNLGQGPELLIRYENEEAVDDSQLPKDRFSAERLKGVDSTLKIQPAELGDSAVYLCASSLDYLGLNTEAFFGQGTRLTVV.